This is a list of T cell receptor beta chains from one sample in a study of cytomegalovirus exposure and HLA in healthy donors. The data were produced by immunoSEQ multiplex PCR, yet TCRdb's version contains in-frame clones alone and is incomplete. The repertoire consists of 90,000 to 150,000 clones, with about 79% occurring once and the leading ten covering approximately 2%. Specimen: PBMCs. These receptors came from a human donor in good health. Each CDR3 is given with its conserved first and last residue. The order of the fields is V gene, D gene, clone size, J gene, CDR3 DNA, CDR3 protein. A D gene is named only where the DNA matches it firmly. Only part of the rows carry a size: once, few, many, or a class if the clone is expanded.

TRBV5-1	NA	once	TRBJ1-3	TGCGCCAGCAGCTTTGGTCCCCCCGGAGACACCATATATTTT	CASSFGPPGDTIYF
TRBV5-1	TRBD1	NA	TRBJ2-3	TGCGCCAGCAGCTTGGGACAGGGGCCCACCGGGTATACGCAGTATTTT	CASSLGQGPTGYTQYF
TRBV10-3	TRBD1	NA	TRBJ1-5	TGTGCCATCAGTGAGGGACAGGGCAATCAGCCCCAGCATTTT	CAISEGQGNQPQHF
TRBV7-9	TRBD1	few	TRBJ2-3	TGTGCCAGCAGCTTCAGGACAGGGGGCTTTTCGGATACGCAGTATTTT	CASSFRTGGFSDTQYF
TRBV29-1	NA	NA	TRBJ1-5	TGCAGCGTTCGGACGGGAAATCAGCCCCAGCATTTT	CSVRTGNQPQHF
TRBV11-2	NA	NA	TRBJ1-5	TGTGCCAGCAGCCTTGCCAGGGCTCAGCCCCAGCATTTT	CASSLARAQPQHF
TRBV28	TRBD2	NA	TRBJ2-7	TGTGCCAGCAGATTTAGCGGGAGTAGGATCCACGAGCAGTACTTC	CASRFSGSRIHEQYF
TRBV14	TRBD2	NA	TRBJ2-1	TGTGCCAGCAGCCAAGATGTTGCGGGAGCCCTAAACAATGAGCAGTTCTTC	CASSQDVAGALNNEQFF
TRBV5-4	NA	few	TRBJ1-2	TGTGCCAGCAGCCACGACCAGGGATATGGCTACACCTTC	CASSHDQGYGYTF
TRBV5-4	TRBD1	NA	TRBJ2-7	TGTGCCAGCAGCTTGGGACAGGGGCCGATCGAGCAGTACTTC	CASSLGQGPIEQYF
TRBV20-1	NA	NA	TRBJ2-5	TGCAGTGCTGGTCAGGTTGGGACCCAGTACTTC	CSAGQVGTQYF
TRBV5-1	TRBD1	NA	TRBJ1-2	TGCGCCAGCAGCTCCGATAGGGGGACAGCTGGCTACCCCTTC	CASSSDRGTAGYPF
TRBV5-4	NA	NA	TRBJ1-1	TGTGCCAGCAGCTTGTTTGGCAGGGCTCAGCTGAACACTGAAGCTTTCTTT	CASSLFGRAQLNTEAFF
TRBV11-2	NA	NA	TRBJ1-1	TGTGCCAGCAGCTTAGAGGGTCGGGGGGCGGTCTCTGAAGCTTTCTTT	CASSLEGRGAVSEAFF
TRBV6-6	NA	NA	TRBJ1-1	TGTGCCAGCAGTTACTCGAGCACAGCTGAAGCTTTCTTT	CASSYSSTAEAFF
TRBV4-3	NA	NA	TRBJ1-2	TGCGCCAGCAGTGGACCTAACACCCCGGGGAACTATGGCTACACCTTC	CASSGPNTPGNYGYTF
TRBV5-6	NA	NA	TRBJ2-7	TGTGCCAGCAATAAGGCCAACAGGCGACTCTACGAGCAGTACTTC	CASNKANRRLYEQYF
TRBV4-3	NA	NA	TRBJ2-1	TGCGCCAGCAGCCAAGATTTCACGGGTCCTTACAATGAGCAGTTCTTC	CASSQDFTGPYNEQFF
TRBV27	NA	few	TRBJ2-5	TGTGCCAGCAGTCCCGGGGTCTTAATGGGGGAGACCCAGTACTTC	CASSPGVLMGETQYF
TRBV29-1	NA	few	TRBJ2-5	TGCAGCGTTCAGGGTAATGGAGAGACCCAGTACTTC	CSVQGNGETQYF
TRBV12-5	TRBD1	NA	TRBJ2-1	TGTGCTAGCGGCCGGGGACAGGACTCCTACAATGAGCAGTTCTTC	CASGRGQDSYNEQFF
TRBV20-1	NA	NA	TRBJ2-5	TGCAGTGCTATGGAGCAAGAGACCCAGTACTTC	CSAMEQETQYF
TRBV11-1	NA	NA	TRBJ1-1	TGTGCCAGCAGCTTACGTGCGGGGAGAACTGAAGCTTTCTTT	CASSLRAGRTEAFF
TRBV2	TRBD1	NA	TRBJ1-5	TGTGCCAGCTCCAGACAGGGCTTTAGTCAGCCCCAGCATTTT	CASSRQGFSQPQHF
TRBV6-6	TRBD2	NA	TRBJ2-3	TGTGCCAGCAGACCAGCGGGGTACACAGATACGCAGTATTTT	CASRPAGYTDTQYF
TRBV2	TRBD2	NA	TRBJ2-7	TGTGCCAGCAGTGGAGCGTCCGGGACTAGCGTCACCAAGGGGTACTTC	CASSGASGTSVTKGYF
TRBV25-1	TRBD2	NA	TRBJ2-1	TGTGCCAGCAGTGTACTAGCGGCGGGTGAGCAGTTCTTC	CASSVLAAGEQFF
TRBV7-9	NA	NA	TRBJ2-2	TGTGCCAGCAGCCACAGGGTCGGTGGCACCGGGGAGCTGTTTTTT	CASSHRVGGTGELFF
TRBV30	NA	NA	TRBJ2-3	TGTGCCTGGAGTGGCAGGGTCCTTAATACAGATACGCAGTATTTT	CAWSGRVLNTDTQYF
TRBV9	TRBD2	NA	TRBJ2-1	TGTGCCAGCAGCGTAGGTGGCGGGGGTGCGGAATACAATGAGCAGTTCTTC	CASSVGGGGAEYNEQFF
TRBV4-2	NA	NA	TRBJ1-6	TGTGCCAGCAGCCGGGGTACGGGGAATTCACCCCTCCACTTT	CASSRGTGNSPLHF
TRBV25-1	TRBD1	once	TRBJ2-7	TGTGCCAGCAATTCCCGGACAGGCCGGTTCGAGCAGTACTTC	CASNSRTGRFEQYF
TRBV2	NA	NA	TRBJ2-7	TGTGCCAGCGGGGCTATTCTAACTTCGGGCGAGCAGTACTTC	CASGAILTSGEQYF
TRBV11-2	TRBD1	NA	TRBJ1-3	TGTGCCAGCAGCTTCCCGACAGGGTCGTACGGAAACACCATATATTTT	CASSFPTGSYGNTIYF
TRBV7-2	TRBD1	NA	TRBJ2-7	TGTGCCAGCACCCATTGGGGGACAGGAACCTACGAGCAGTACTTC	CASTHWGTGTYEQYF
TRBV5-1	TRBD2	NA	TRBJ2-1	TGCGCCAGCAGCTCGGGACTAGCGGGGGGCAATGAGCAGTTCTTC	CASSSGLAGGNEQFF
TRBV6-6	TRBD2	NA	TRBJ2-1	TGTGCCAGCAGTTACAAGCGGGAGGGCGGTGAGCAGTTCTTC	CASSYKREGGEQFF
TRBV25-1	NA	NA	TRBJ1-1	TGTGCCAGCAGTGTCGCGGGGACTTTTGGGGAAGCTTTCTTT	CASSVAGTFGEAFF
TRBV7-7	NA	NA	TRBJ1-4	TGTGCTAGCAGCTCGGTGCCTAATGAAAAACTGTTTTTT	CASSSVPNEKLFF
TRBV11-3	TRBD1	few	TRBJ2-1	TGTGCCAGCAGCTTAGTTGGGACAGGGGCCTACAATGAGCAGTTCTTC	CASSLVGTGAYNEQFF
TRBV6-5	NA	NA	TRBJ2-1	TGTGCCAGCAGTCCCACGAAACTAGGGCATCAGTTCTTC	CASSPTKLGHQFF
TRBV28	NA	few	TRBJ1-4	TGTGCCAGCAGCCTTTCGGGAAAAAAAGAAAAACTGTTTTTT	CASSLSGKKEKLFF